Below are 14 T cell receptor beta chains sequenced from a single sample in a study of blood T cell repertoires in COVID-19 (TCRdb year 2020). The method behind the library was the immunoSEQ multiplex PCR assay. This is the immuneACCESS table as TCRdb keeps it, with only in-frame sequences that have V and J called. A part of the clones is gone; compared with another copy, unresolved V genes explain less than half, and the rest is unexplained. The sample has about 200,000 clones on record, approximately 84% of them singletons. The biggest ten clones account for 5.9% of the sample. The sample comprised peripheral blood. The source of these receptors is an older man with acute or convalescent COVID-19.

V is TRBV9 and J is TRBJ2-3; 7 bases are a match to TRBD2. This CDR3 is built from 15 residues. V lost 4 bases and J lost 5; bases outside the gene matches: 10. Germline V gene sequence: CDR1 SGDLS, CDR2 YYNGEE. The DNA of the CDR3 is TGTGCCAGCAGCCCCGTACACTTAGCGGGAGATACGCAGTATTTT. Translated: CASSPVHLAGDTQYF.

V gene TRBV30 combines with J gene TRBJ1-3; D gene ambiguous. V lost 1 base and J 7 bases, leaving 20 bases between the germline ends. CDR1 is GTSNPN, CDR2 SVGIG, per germline (reference sequence). The CDR3 loop spans 16 amino acids. Here the CDR3 DNA reads TGTGCCTGGAGTGACCCCAGGAGGTCCTCGGGGAACACCATATATTTT. It specifies CAWSDPRRSSGNTIYF.

The chain has TRBV9 and TRBJ2-5; 8 bases match TRBD2. The CDR3 spans 16 residues. The junction had 9 bases not matched to a gene; V was cut back by 1 base and J by 4 bases. In germline, CDR1 is SGDLS, CDR2 YYNGEE. The CDR3 nucleotides are TGTGCCAGCAGCGTACGGGGGGGAGTAGCCGCAGAGACCCAGTACTTC. Its protein product is CASSVRGGVAAETQYF.

This chain links TRBV2 with TRBJ2-3; 7 bases align to TRBD1. V lost 7 bases to trimming and J lost 0 bases; unmatched junction nucleotides: 13. CDR3 size: 17 residues. Germline V gives CDR1 SNHLY, CDR2 FYNNEI. CDR3 residues: CASKGRGLKTSTDTQYF. CDR3 bases: TGTGCCAGCAAAGGCAGGGGGTTGAAAACTAGCACAGATACGCAGTATTTT.

The rearrangement links TRBV6-7 to TRBJ1-2; TRBD1 matches 7 bases. TRBV6-7 is an ORF, and what it does is uncertain. Unmatched junction bases numbered 9, after V lost 0 bases and J lost 8 bases. The CDR3 contains 15 residues. CDR3 DNA sequence: TGTGCCAGCAGTTACTCGGTAGGGGGCGCGTGGGGCTACACCTTC. It specifies CASSYSVGGAWGYTF.

The rearrangement links TRBV5-1 to TRBJ2-3; 9 bases align to TRBD2. Losses at the gene ends were 1 base for V and 5 bases for J; bases not matched to a gene: 5. The CDR3 is 15 amino acids. CDR1 and CDR2 from the germline V gene are SGHRS and YFSETQ. DNA of the CDR3: TGCGCCAGCAGCTTGTCTAGCGGGGTGCGAGATACGCAGTATTTT. Protein sequence: CASSLSSGVRDTQYF.

In DNA form, the CDR3 reads TGTGCCTGGAGTGCCAGGGGGAGGAGTGGTTCACCCCTCCACTTT. As protein: CAWSARGRSGSPLHF. J is TRBJ1-6 and V is TRBV30; 7 positions agree with TRBD1. Germline V gene lookup returns CDR1 GTSNPN and CDR2 SVGIG (reference sequence). The CDR3 sequence is 15 residues long. Trimming cost V 1 base and J 9 bases; bases outside gene matches: 9.

The V call is TRBV27, the J call TRBJ2-1, with 12 positions matching TRBD2. J gave up 7 bases and V 6 bases, and 7 bases lay outside the gene matches. This CDR3 spans 15 amino acids. Per germline, CDR1 MNHEY and CDR2 SMNVEV (reference sequence). The CDR3 DNA sequence: TGTGCCAGCAGATCAGGGACTAGCGGGCGGAATGAGCAGTTCTTC. Its protein product is CASRSGTSGRNEQFF.

This rearrangement joins TRBV7-9 to TRBJ1-2, with D perhaps matching TRBD1 (6 bases). In germline, CDR1 is SEHNR, CDR2 FQNEAQ (reference sequence). The CDR3 is 13 residues long. The V end was cut by 2 bases, the J end by 6 bases, with 10 bases between. The CDR3 DNA sequence: TGTGCCAGCAGCTTATACAGGGATAATGGCTACACCTTC. This gives the protein CASSLYRDNGYTF. Drawing the rest from reference TRBV7-9 and TRBJ1-2, the complete variable domain is DTGVSQNPRHKITKRGQNVTFRCDPISEHNRLYWYRQTLGQGPEFLTYFQNEAQLEKSRLLSDRFSAERPKGSFSTLEIQRTEQGDSAMYLCASSLYRDNGYTFGSGTRLTVV.

This clone showed up just a few times. The rearrangement links TRBV7-3 to TRBJ2-1; 10 bases fit TRBD1. V was pared by 5 bases and J by 4 bases, with 8 bases of the junction left unmatched. The CDR3 contains 16 residues. Germline CDR1 reads SGHTA; CDR2 reads FQGTGA. The CDR3 loop reads CASSVGTGAQYNEQFF. The CDR3 region has the DNA TGTGCCAGCAGCGTAGGGACAGGGGCGCAGTACAATGAGCAGTTCTTC.

V gene TRBV27 combines with J gene TRBJ1-5; the match to TRBD1 covers 8 bases. This CDR3 has 14 residues. V was clipped by 6 bases and J by 6 bases; unmatched bases: 7. CDR1 is MNHEY, CDR2 SMNVEV, per germline (reference sequence). DNA for the CDR3: TGTGCCAGCAGCCAGGACAGGGTTATTCAGCCCCAGCATTTT. This gives the protein CASSQDRVIQPQHF.

This rearrangement joins TRBV2 to TRBJ1-2, with 10 bases lining up with TRBD1. Germline CDR1 reads SNHLY; CDR2 reads FYNNEI. This CDR3 contains 15 residues. Trimming removed 4 bases from V and 5 bases from J; junction bases left unmatched: 7. The CDR3 DNA sequence: TGTGCCAGCAGTGGGTCTGGGACAGGGGATTATGGCTACACCTTC. This gives the protein CASSGSGTGDYGYTF.

CDR3 region: CASSLGTSGSYNEQFF. The CDR3 DNA follows: TGTGCCAGTAGTCTCGGGACTAGCGGGAGCTACAATGAGCAGTTCTTC. The rearrangement links TRBV19 to TRBJ2-1; 14 positions match TRBD2. Trimming took 5 bases from V and 3 from J; bases not matched to a gene: 3. Germline CDR1 LNHDA, CDR2 SQIVND (reference sequence). The CDR3 length is 16 residues. Complete variable domain (other parts from reference TRBV19 and TRBJ2-1): DGGITQSPKYLFRKEGQNVTLSCEQNLNHDAMYWYRQDPGQGLRLIYYSQIVNDFQKGDIAEGYSVSREKKESFPLTVTSAQKNPTAFYLCASSLGTSGSYNEQFFGPGTRLTVL.

The V gene is TRBV9, the J gene TRBJ2-7, with 7 positions matching TRBD2. With V trimmed by 3 bases and J by 3 bases, 9 bases remained unmatched. The CDR3 totals 15 residues. Germline CDR1 reads SGDLS; CDR2 reads YYNGEE. The CDR3 nucleotides are TGTGCCAGCAGCGCGGGGAGACTAGCTGTCTACGAGCAGTACTTC. This gives the protein CASSAGRLAVYEQYF.